Here is one T cell receptor (beta chain) with its context. The record originates from a study of glioma-infiltrating T cells. Study information: About one million peripheral T cells were targeted at about 4- to 10-fold coverage.

The V segment lost 4 bases and the J segment 3 bases; nucleotides outside the gene matches: 5. Per germline, CDR1 DFQATT and CDR2 SNEGSKA (reference sequence). The CDR3 has 15 amino acids. Amplification of TCR alpha and beta CDR3 regions from RNA used iRepertoire nested multiplex PCR. For one-step reverse transcription and amplification, roughly 95-450 ng of tissue mRNA or PBMC total RNA was used. TCRdb itself ran the multiplex PCR reads through MiXCR, one entry per CDR3 protein. Of around 350,000 distinct CDR3 sequences detected, 41% appear once; the ten largest clones hold about 12%. The sequence was collected from a human donor with low-grade glioma or glioblastoma, undergoing nonglioma brain surgery, or in good health (not recorded which). Sequencing was performed on glioma tissue, nonneoplastic brain tissue, or PBMCs (not recorded which). V and J are TRBV20-1 and TRBJ2-3, with 12 bases lining up with TRBD2. The DNA of the CDR3 is TGCAGTGCTACCCCTAGCGGGAGGGTGACAGATACGCAGTATTTT. As protein: CSATPSGRVTDTQYF.